The 3 T cell receptor beta chains below were found in one sample sequenced in a study of cytomegalovirus exposure and HLA in healthy donors. Primers for the PCR totalled 60 Vbeta and 13 Jbeta. This table comes from immunoSEQ multiplex PCR, and its TCRdb copy is limited to in-frame clones, with some not included. This table has approximately 110,000 clones, 70% appearing once. Sequencing was performed on PBMCs. The origin of the receptors is a young man in good health and CMV-seropositive.

The chain has TRBV9 and TRBJ2-1, with 13 bases that match TRBD2. Germline CDR1 is SGDLS and CDR2 is YYNGEE. The CDR3 covers 15 residues. Germline trimming cut 4 bases from V and 6 bases from J; bases unmatched to any gene: 4. The chain's CDR3 is CASSLRTSGGNEQFF. CDR3 bases: TGTGCCAGCAGCCTTCGGACTAGCGGGGGCAATGAGCAGTTCTTC.

The gene calls are TRBV5-1 and TRBJ1-1; 7 bases match TRBD1. The CDR3 is 15 amino acids. Trimming cost V 6 bases and J 1 base; bases outside gene matches: 9. The germline V gene encodes CDR1 SGHRS and CDR2 YFSETQ. The CDR3 protein is CASKHRQGENTEAFF. DNA of the CDR3: TGCGCCAGCAAACATAGGCAGGGGGAGAACACTGAAGCTTTCTTT.

This sequence joins TRBV19 and TRBJ2-2; 8 bases are a match to TRBD2. Germline V lookup: CDR1 LNHDA, CDR2 SQIVND (reference sequence). With 4 bases clipped from V and 5 bases from J, the junction kept 12 bases outside the gene matches. The CDR3 loop spans 17 amino acids. CDR3 nucleotides: TGTGCCAGTAGTAGCCGGAGCGGGAGAAGGGGGACCGGGGAGCTGTTTTTT. This sequence encodes CASSSRSGRRGTGELFF.